This entry lists 26 T cell receptor beta chains sequenced from one sample in a study of blood T cell repertoires in COVID-19. Here immunoSEQ multiplex PCR was the method, and the copy in TCRdb shows in-frame clones only, minus some. The sample gives fewer than 200,000 clones, roughly 87% of which show up once; 1% to 1.5% is in the top ten. Sequencing was performed on PBMCs or T cells enriched from blood (not recorded which). These TCRs come from a human donor with acute COVID-19. The donor label of this sample is uncertain.

The chain couples TRBV6-5 to TRBJ1-6, with D unclear. V was pared by 4 bases and J by 0 bases, with 7 bases between. From germline, CDR1 is MNHEY and CDR2 SVGAGI. The CDR3 is 15 amino acids. CDR3 coding DNA: TGTGCCAGCAGTTTGGAGAGCTCCTATAATTCACCCCTCCACTTT. This gives the protein CASSLESSYNSPLHF.

The rearrangement links TRBV5-1 to TRBJ1-5, with D possibly matching TRBD1 (6 bases). Germline-derived CDR1 and CDR2 are SGHRS and YFSETQ. There are 16 residues in the CDR3. Trimming took 4 bases from V and 4 from J, leaving 18 bases between them. For the CDR3, the DNA is TGCGCCAGCAGCAGTCGCCGGGGGGCGGGGAATCAGCCCCAGCATTTT. It yields the protein CASSSRRGAGNQPQHF.

CDR3 loop: CASTEQGTYEQYF. CDR3 nucleotide sequence: TGTGCCAGCACCGAACAGGGGACCTACGAGCAGTACTTC. The chain uses TRBV6-5 and TRBJ2-7; 7 bases are shared with TRBD1. The CDR3 spans 13 residues. Germline V gene lookup returns CDR1 MNHEY and CDR2 SVGAGI. J gave up 2 bases and V 7 bases, and 5 bases lay outside the gene matches.

The chain is built from TRBV3-1 (or the pseudogene TRBV3-2) and TRBJ1-2; no definite D call. V lost 0 bases and J 5 bases, leaving 13 bases between the germline ends. The CDR3 runs 15 residues. Germline V CDR1 and CDR2: LGHDT, YNNKEL (reference sequence). This CDR3 reads CASSQDGERGYGYTF. The CDR3 DNA follows: TGTGCCAGCAGCCAAGACGGAGAACGGGGATATGGCTACACCTTC.

The chain couples TRBV19 to TRBJ1-5; 7 bases line up with TRBD1. After removal of 5 bases from V and 0 bases from J, the junction contained 10 bases not matched to a gene. This CDR3 region has 17 residues. Germline V gives CDR1 LNHDA, CDR2 SQIVND (reference sequence). The CDR3 here is CASSLPDRSISNQPQHF. In DNA form, the CDR3 reads TGTGCCAGTAGTCTTCCGGACAGGAGCATTAGCAATCAGCCCCAGCATTTT.

The J gene is TRBJ2-3, the V gene TRBV30; D possibly corresponds to TRBD2 (5 bases). V was shortened by 5 bases and J by 6 bases, with 15 bases between the two germline ends. CDR1 GTSNPN and CDR2 SVGIG come from the germline V gene (reference sequence). The CDR3 covers 13 residues. Written as DNA, the CDR3 is TGTGCCTGGGTCCGGGGTGACGGTGATACGCAGTATTTT. The encoded protein is CAWVRGDGDTQYF.

This chain connects TRBV19 to TRBJ2-7; D unresolved. Trimming removed 5 bases from V and 7 bases from J, with 15 bases in between. This CDR3 spans 13 amino acids. The germline gives CDR1 LNHDA, CDR2 SQIVND (reference sequence). CDR3 in DNA: TGTGCCAGTAGTTCCCAGGTTGTCGGAGAGCAGTACTTC. This encodes CASSSQVVGEQYF.

This sequence joins TRBV5-8 and TRBJ1-6, with D tentatively TRBD1 (5 bases). The germline V gene encodes CDR1 SGHTS and CDR2 YDEGEE. The CDR3 contains 18 residues. Trimming took 1 base from V and 10 from J, leaving 24 bases between them. CDR3 loop: CASSLPERPSYTGSPLHF. The CDR3, as DNA: TGTGCCAGCAGCTTGCCCGAGCGTCCATCATATACAGGATCACCCCTCCACTTT.

This chain links TRBV7-9 with TRBJ2-3; 10 bases fit TRBD1. The trim removed 4 bases at V and 2 bases at J, leaving 3 bases unmatched. Germline V gene lookup returns CDR1 SEHNR and CDR2 FQNEAQ (reference sequence). This CDR3 region has 15 residues. The CDR3: CASSSGTGDTDTQYF. CDR3 in DNA: TGTGCCAGCAGCTCCGGGACAGGGGACACAGATACGCAGTATTTT.

This chain connects TRBV18 to TRBJ2-5; D perhaps matches TRBD2 (6 bases). Trimming pared 3 bases from V and 3 bases from J, leaving 11 bases between. CDR3 length: 14 residues. The germline V gene has CDR1 KGHSH and CDR2 LQKENI. As DNA, the CDR3 is TGTGCCAGCTCACCTGCGCGGGGTAAAGAGACCCAGTACTTC. The encoded protein is CASSPARGKETQYF.

Comments on this clone: Its ends do not fully match the called genes, so a read error is possible. This rearrangement joins TRBV9 to TRBJ2-7; 9 nucleotides match TRBD1. The germline V gene encodes CDR1 SGDLS and CDR2 YYNGEE. This CDR3 has 13 residues. The CDR3 bases are TGTGCCAGCAGCGTAGGGTCAAGGGACAGGGTCGTCTTC. Translation: CASSVGSRDRVVF.

The gene calls are TRBV9 and TRBJ2-1; D might be TRBD2 (6 bases). Germline V gene lookup returns CDR1 SGDLS and CDR2 YYNGEE. Between the trimmed V and J ends, which lost 3 bases and 8 bases, there was a span of 12 bases. The CDR3 is 13 amino acids. Here the CDR3 reads CASSAGTGDEQFF. CDR3 bases: TGTGCCAGCAGCGCGGGGACTGGCGATGAGCAGTTCTTC.

The chain recombines TRBV5-3 with TRBJ1-2, with 7 positions matching TRBD1. TRBV5-3 belongs to the ORF category, with a function that is uncertain. The CDR3 has 15 residues. J was trimmed by 2 bases and V by 3 bases; bases with no gene match: 7. CDR3 in DNA: TGTGCCAGAAGCTCCCGGGACAGCCTCAACTATGGCTACACCTTC. Translation gives CARSSRDSLNYGYTF.

The chain has TRBV4-1 and TRBJ1-5; D remains unclear. V was shortened by 1 base and J by 4 bases, with 8 bases between the two germline ends. The CDR3 covers 14 residues. Germline values: CDR1 MGHRA, CDR2 YSYEKL. CDR3 sequence: CASSQVHINQPQHF. The DNA for the CDR3 is TGCGCCAGCAGCCAAGTACACATTAATCAGCCCCAGCATTTT.

The V gene is TRBV29-1, the J gene TRBJ2-1; a possible D gene is TRBD2 (6 bases). The CDR3 loop spans 13 amino acids. Germline assignment: CDR1 SQVTM and CDR2 ANQGSEA. With 6 bases removed from V and 6 bases from J, the gap between germline ends came to 15 bases. The CDR3 DNA is TGCAGCGTCAGACGGGCGGAGGGCAATGAGCAGTTCTTC. As protein: CSVRRAEGNEQFF.

The chain carries TRBV6-1 and TRBJ2-2; D might be TRBD2 (5 bases). Germline V lookup: CDR1 MNHNS, CDR2 SASEGT. The V end lost 0 bases, the J end lost 7 bases, and 6 bases lay between the germline ends. The CDR3 contains 13 residues. The CDR3 DNA is TGTGCCAGCAGTGAAGCCGGGGACGGGGAGCTGTTTTTT. Encoded protein: CASSEAGDGELFF.

The chain couples TRBV3-1 (or the pseudogene TRBV3-2) to TRBJ2-2, with a tentative D call TRBD2 (5 bases). This CDR3 has 16 amino acids. Germline loops: CDR1 LGHDT, CDR2 YNNKEL (reference sequence). Trimming removed 0 bases from V and 3 bases from J, with 11 bases in between. The DNA of the CDR3 is TGTGCCAGCAGCCAAGAAAGGACTTCGGACACCGGGGAGCTGTTTTTT. Its translation: CASSQERTSDTGELFF.

This clone is classed as medium-sized. The CDR3 is CASSPFILSGTSNEKLFF. The CDR3 DNA reads TGTGCCAGCAGCCCATTCATTCTATCCGGGACTTCCAATGAAAAACTGTTTTTT. V and J are TRBV7-8 and TRBJ1-4; D may be TRBD1 (5 bases). The V gene's germline CDR1 is SGHVS and CDR2 FQNEAQ. Deletions cut 5 bases from V and 5 bases from J, with 24 bases between. This CDR3 has 18 amino acids.

The genes are TRBV30 and TRBJ2-4; the match to TRBD1 covers 7 bases. Per the germline V gene, CDR1 is GTSNPN and CDR2 is SVGIG (reference sequence). V trimming: 5 bases; J trimming: 0 bases; junction bases outside the gene matches: 1. The CDR3 sequence is 13 residues long. The CDR3 DNA sequence: TGTGCCTGGGGGACAGTAGCCAAAAACATTCAGTACTTC. Residues: CAWGTVAKNIQYF. Full variable domain (outside the CDR3, taken from reference TRBV30 and TRBJ2-4): SQTIHQWPATLVQPVGSPLSLECTVEGTSNPNLYWYRQAAGRGLQLLFYSVGIGQISSEVPQNLSASRPQDRQFILSSKKLLLSDSGFYLCAWGTVAKNIQYFGAGTRLSVL.

The genes are TRBV25-1 and TRBJ2-7, with a tentative D call TRBD1 (5 bases). The CDR3 is 16 amino acids. The germline V and J ends were trimmed by 2 bases and 10 bases, with 24 bases remaining between them. Germline assignment: CDR1 MGHDK and CDR2 SYGVNS. The CDR3 DNA reads TGTGCCAGCAGTGAAGTTGGTGGGCAGGGTGGGTTGGAACAGTACTTC. Translating it yields CASSEVGGQGGLEQYF.

This chain links TRBV7-2 with TRBJ2-2; no definite D call. The CDR3 spans 12 residues. CDR1 is SGHTA, CDR2 FQGNSA, per germline. Trimming took 5 bases from V and 5 from J, leaving 6 bases between them. The CDR3 nucleotides are TGTGCCAGCAGCCACCAGACCGGGGAGCTGTTTTTT. Its translation: CASSHQTGELFF.

The table lists this clone with a count of one. The chain recombines TRBV2 with TRBJ1-5, with D possibly being TRBD1 (5 bases). Germline loops: CDR1 SNHLY, CDR2 FYNNEI. The germline V and J ends were trimmed by 2 bases and 8 bases, with 10 bases remaining between them. The CDR3 has 13 amino acids. The CDR3 here is CASSEKRGKPQHF. The CDR3 nucleotides are TGTGCCAGCAGTGAAAAAAGGGGAAAGCCCCAGCATTTT.

This clone showed up just a few times. This rearrangement joins TRBV9 to TRBJ1-4; maybe TRBD1 (6 bases). CDR1 SGDLS and CDR2 YYNGEE come from the germline V gene. The CDR3 length is 17 residues. Trimming stripped 0 bases from V and 0 bases from J, with 12 bases between. The CDR3 loop reads CASSVGQEGATNEKLFF. The CDR3 nucleotides are TGTGCCAGCAGCGTAGGACAGGAAGGGGCAACTAATGAAAAACTGTTTTTT. Based on the CDR3 plus reference TRBV9 and TRBJ1-4, the full variable domain is DSGVTQTPKHLITATGQRVTLRCSPRSGDLSVYWYQQSLDQGLQFLIQYYNGEERAKGNILERFSAQQFPDLHSELNLSSLELGDSALYFCASSVGQEGATNEKLFFGSGTQLSVL.

The CDR3 spells CASSVAGDTNGYTF. DNA of the CDR3: TGTGCCAGCAGCGTAGCAGGGGACACCAATGGCTACACCTTC. This chain joins TRBV9 and TRBJ1-2; a possible D gene is TRBD1 (6 bases). Germline CDR1 reads SGDLS; CDR2 reads YYNGEE. Trimming took 0 bases from V and 6 from J, leaving 12 bases between them. The CDR3 has 14 amino acids.

The genes are TRBV27 and TRBJ2-1; 8 bases line up with TRBD1. In germline, CDR1 is MNHEY, CDR2 SMNVEV (reference sequence). This CDR3 is 13 amino acids long. V dropped 6 bases and J dropped 4; count of bases not matched to a gene: 2. This chain's CDR3 is CASRGQDYNEQFF. Written as DNA, the CDR3 is TGTGCCAGCAGGGGACAGGATTACAATGAGCAGTTCTTC.

The V gene is TRBV12-5, the J gene TRBJ1-5; D ambiguous. V lost 5 bases and J 0 bases, leaving 5 bases between the germline ends. This CDR3 comprises 13 residues. Per germline, CDR1 LGHNT and CDR2 FRNRAP. The chain's CDR3 is CASGPNSNQPQHF. CDR3 DNA: TGTGCTAGTGGTCCCAATAGCAATCAGCCCCAGCATTTT.